The 26 T cell receptor beta chains given below trace back to one sample, sequenced in a study of regulatory T cells in long-lasting Graves disease. Arm-PCR of CDR3 regions with iRepertoire HTBI primers generated TCR beta libraries. MiXCR, run by TCRdb on the multiplex PCR reads, gives a single entry per CDR3 protein. The sample carries some 410,000 distinct CDR3 sequences, roughly 15% recorded once. Stated time point: newly diagnosed GD, antithyroid drugs for less than 3 months. RNA from PBMCs was the source of the TCR library. These data also featured in a second study, about T cells in Graves' hyperthyroidism and ophthalmopathy.

Sample: peripheral blood mononuclear cells (PBMCs), taken at new diagnosis, from a patient treated with antithyroid drugs. All receptors derive from a woman in her twenties or thirties with Graves disease.

This clonotype has ten or more counts. V usage is TRBV6-2 or TRBV6-3 and J usage is TRBJ2-7; 7 positions agree with TRBD2. This CDR3 is built from 16 residues. After removal of 2 bases from V and 0 bases from J, the junction contained 7 bases not matched to a gene. The germline gives CDR1 MNHEY, CDR2 SVGEGT. The CDR3 DNA reads TGTGCCAGCAGTTACGGACCAGGGACTAACTCCTACGAGCAGTACTTC. Encoded protein: CASSYGPGTNSYEQYF.

The sample holds a few counts of this clonotype. This rearrangement joins TRBV5-1 to TRBJ2-1, with unresolved D. The V end was cut by 0 bases, the J end by 2 bases, with 12 bases between. Germline loops: CDR1 SGHRS, CDR2 YFSETQ. The CDR3 spans 16 residues. The CDR3, as DNA: TGCGCCAGCAGCTTGGGTTTGCAGGCCACCTACAATGAGCAGTTCTTC. It translates to CASSLGLQATYNEQFF.

A remark on this clonotype: A much more abundant neighbour one base away suggests this may be a read error. The gene calls are TRBV7-2 and TRBJ2-7, with TRBD2 identical over 10 bases. V was pared by 1 base and J by 6 bases, with 6 bases of the junction left unmatched. This CDR3 is built from 15 residues. The V gene's germline CDR1 is SGHTA and CDR2 FQGNSA. The chain's CDR3 is CASSLVLAGAGEQYF. The CDR3 region has the DNA TGTGCCAGCAGCTTAGTCCTAGCGGGAGCCGGCGAGCAGTACTTC.

The CDR3 coding sequence is TGTGCCAGCAGGAGGGACAGGGTTCCCTACGAGCAGTACTTC. Translation: CASRRDRVPYEQYF. The chain couples TRBV28 to TRBJ2-7; TRBD1 matches 9 bases. Germline CDR1 MDHEN, CDR2 SYDVKM. With 6 bases clipped from V and 2 bases from J, the junction kept 5 bases outside the gene matches. This CDR3 has 14 amino acids.

This clonotype occurred a few times. The chain links TRBV6-1 to TRBJ1-4, with D possibly TRBD1 on 5 matching bases. The germline V and J ends were trimmed by 8 bases and 4 bases, with 17 bases remaining between them. CDR3 size: 15 residues. The germline gives CDR1 MNHNS, CDR2 SASEGT. This CDR3 reads CASGTLDSYNEKLFF. DNA of the CDR3: TGTGCCAGCGGGACCCTCGACAGTTATAATGAAAAACTGTTTTTT.

This clonotype was seen only a few times. The rearrangement uses TRBV10-1 and TRBJ2-7; no definite D call. The ends were cut back, 3 bases at V and 3 bases at J, with 9 bases in the middle. Germline loops: CDR1 WNHNN, CDR2 SYGVQD (reference sequence). This CDR3 contains 13 residues. CDR3 DNA sequence: TGCGCCAGCAGTGAATCCGGGCACTACGAGCAGTACTTC. This translates into CASSESGHYEQYF.

The V and J genes are TRBV5-4 and TRBJ2-1; D ambiguous. Germline V gene lookup returns CDR1 SGHNT and CDR2 YYREEE (reference sequence). The CDR3 has 13 amino acids. V was pared by 2 bases and J by 6 bases, with 9 bases between. CDR3 protein: CASSFLLPNEQFF. The DNA for the CDR3 is TGTGCCAGCAGCTTCCTACTTCCCAATGAGCAGTTCTTC.

This clonotype was seen repeatedly, ten times or more. The CDR3 spells CASVLQNTEAFF. The CDR3 nucleotides are TGTGCCAGCGTGTTACAGAACACTGAAGCTTTCTTT. The J gene is TRBJ1-1, the V gene TRBV2; D remains ambiguous. V lost 8 bases and J 1 base, leaving 8 bases between the germline ends. In germline, CDR1 is SNHLY, CDR2 FYNNEI. This CDR3 region has 12 residues.

This clonotype was observed many times. The chain combines TRBV20-1 with TRBJ2-1, with a weak D call TRBD1 (6 bases). Germline V lookup: CDR1 DFQATT, CDR2 SNEGSKA (reference sequence). Trimming cost V 3 bases and J 4 bases, with 22 bases left between them. CDR3 length: 17 amino acids. The CDR3 region has the DNA TGCAGTGCTAGGGAGGCCGCGGCCAGGGGATTTTACAATGAGCAGTTCTTC. Its protein product is CSAREAAARGFYNEQFF.

The chain joins TRBV19 to TRBJ2-2, with a tentative D call TRBD2 (6 bases). Deletions cut 3 bases from V and 6 bases from J, with 14 bases between. From germline, CDR1 is LNHDA and CDR2 SQIVND (reference sequence). This CDR3 spans 15 amino acids. The CDR3 DNA reads TGTGCCAGTAGTATGGGGAGGTCGCGCGCCGGGGAGCTGTTTTTT. Translated, it gives CASSMGRSRAGELFF.

This clonotype was seen repeatedly, ten times or more. CDR3 amino acids: CASSPWTSGPEEQFF. CDR3 DNA: TGTGCCAGCAGCCCGTGGACTAGCGGGCCCGAGGAGCAGTTCTTC. The chain combines TRBV11-2 with TRBJ2-1; 11 bases match TRBD2. This CDR3 has 15 residues. Germline CDR1 and CDR2: SGHAT and FQNNGV. The junction had 10 bases not matched to a gene; V was cut back by 5 bases and J by 10 bases.

As to this clonotype: With a much larger clone just one base away, this may be a read error. V and J are TRBV10-3 and TRBJ2-2; 10 bases are a match to TRBD2. The length of the CDR3 is 16 residues. Germline-derived CDR1 and CDR2 are ENHRY and SYGVKD. CDR3 loop: CAISGPSGSPTGELLF. The CDR3 DNA reads TGTGCCATCAGCGGACCTAGCGGGAGTCCCACCGGGGAGCTGCTTTTT.

This clonotype was detected many times. The chain recombines TRBV18 with TRBJ2-1; TRBD1 aligns across 8 bases. Germline trimming cut 0 bases from V and 5 bases from J; bases unmatched to any gene: 0. Germline assignment: CDR1 KGHSH and CDR2 LQKENI. The CDR3 consists of 14 residues. DNA for the CDR3: TGTGCCAGCTCACCACCGACAGGGGACAATGAGCAGTTCTTC. It yields the protein CASSPPTGDNEQFF.

This chain joins TRBV19 and TRBJ1-1; 7 bases agree with TRBD1. The V segment lost 5 bases and the J segment 4 bases; nucleotides outside the gene matches: 10. The CDR3 sequence is 15 residues long. Germline values: CDR1 LNHDA, CDR2 SQIVND (reference sequence). The CDR3 DNA reads as TGTGCCAGTAGTGTAGGGGGCCTGAGAGTCACTGAAGCTTTCTTT. This gives the protein CASSVGGLRVTEAFF.

There are a few counts of this clonotype. This chain uses TRBV20-1 with TRBJ2-7; tentative D call: TRBD2 (6 bases). The CDR3 totals 14 residues. Deletions cut 0 bases from V and 2 bases from J, with 11 bases between. In germline, CDR1 is DFQATT, CDR2 SNEGSKA (reference sequence). DNA for the CDR3: TGCAGTGCTAGAGATCTGGGGGGAGCCTACGAGCAGTACTTC. This sequence encodes CSARDLGGAYEQYF.

This clonotype has more than one count but fewer than ten. This chain uses TRBV7-9 with TRBJ1-4; D uncertain. V was pared by 1 base and J by 5 bases, with 5 bases between. This CDR3 has 13 residues. Germline CDR1 reads SEHNR; CDR2 reads FQNEAQ (reference sequence). The CDR3 DNA is TGTGCCAGCAGCTTAGTTCTGAATGAAAAACTGTTTTTT. It encodes CASSLVLNEKLFF. Full variable domain (rest looked up from reference TRBV7-9 and TRBJ1-4): DTGVSQNPRHKITKRGQNVTFRCDPISEHNRLYWYRQTLGQGPEFLTYFQNEAQLEKSRLLSDRFSAERPKGSFSTLEIQRTEQGDSAMYLCASSLVLNEKLFFGSGTQLSVL.

This clonotype has a count of ten or more. The gene calls are TRBV14 and TRBJ2-5; 13 bases match TRBD2. The CDR3 is made up of 16 amino acids. J gave up 4 bases and V 3 bases, and 5 bases lay outside the gene matches. From germline, CDR1 is SGHDN and CDR2 FVKESK. In DNA form, the CDR3 reads TGTGCCAGCAGCCATTGGACTAGCGGGAGAGGAGAGACCCAGTACTTC. Amino acids: CASSHWTSGRGETQYF.

This clonotype has more than one count but fewer than ten. V gene TRBV10-3 combines with J gene TRBJ2-1; D is undetermined. CDR3 length: 14 residues. Trimming pared 0 bases from V and 2 bases from J, leaving 5 bases between. The V gene's germline CDR1 is ENHRY and CDR2 SYGVKD. The CDR3 region has the DNA TGTGCCATCAGTGAGTCTGCTACCTACAATGAGCAGTTCTTC. Protein product: CAISESATYNEQFF.

This clonotype appeared a few times. The chain is built from TRBV11-2 and TRBJ2-2; the D gene is possibly TRBD2 (6 bases). The length of the CDR3 is 16 residues. Per the germline V gene, CDR1 is SGHAT and CDR2 is FQNNGV. V lost 5 bases, J lost 1 base, and 14 bases lay in between. The CDR3 region has the DNA TGTGCCAGCAGCCAATCGGCGGGATTGAACACCGGGGAGCTGTTTTTT. Translated, it gives CASSQSAGLNTGELFF.

The sample holds many counts of this clonotype. The V gene is TRBV5-1, the J gene TRBJ1-1; D is possibly TRBD1 (6 bases). The CDR3 covers 15 residues. Trimming removed 3 bases from V and 0 bases from J, with 12 bases in between. Germline V gene data show CDR1 as SGHRS and CDR2 as YFSETQ. CDR3 DNA: TGCGCCAGCAGCTCTCAACAGGGCTTGAACACTGAAGCTTTCTTT. This encodes CASSSQQGLNTEAFF.

Only a few counts were recorded for this clonotype. The J gene is TRBJ2-5, the V gene TRBV5-1; TRBD2 matches at 8 bases. V lost 6 bases, J lost 1 base, and 5 bases stayed unmatched. CDR1 and CDR2 (germline): SGHRS, YFSETQ. CDR3 length equals 14 residues. DNA for the CDR3: TGCGCCAGCACGGGAGGGAGACCCCAAGAGACCCAGTACTTC. This gives the protein CASTGGRPQETQYF.

The chain employs TRBV5-5 and TRBJ2-6; tentatively, D is TRBD1 (8 bases). Trimming left V 8 bases short and J 4 bases short, with 22 bases between. This CDR3 is built from 17 residues. CDR1 and CDR2 (germline): SGHKS, YYEKEE (reference sequence). The CDR3 spells CASSRGPGGSGANVLTF. In DNA form, the CDR3 reads TGTGCCAGTAGCAGGGGGCCGGGGGGCTCAGGGGCCAACGTCCTGACTTTC.

This clonotype was counted many times. The rearrangement links TRBV28 to TRBJ2-7; D is perhaps TRBD2 (5 bases). The germline V gene has CDR1 MDHEN and CDR2 SYDVKM. This CDR3 is built from 13 residues. V gave up 10 bases and J gave up 8 bases, with 21 bases separating them. CDR3 sequence: CAISGPPRQQQYF. CDR3 DNA sequence: TGTGCCATCAGCGGACCGCCTCGGCAGCAGCAGTACTTC.

This chain connects TRBV25-1 to TRBJ2-7; D may correspond to TRBD1 or TRBD2 (6 bases each). The CDR3 extends over 14 amino acids. From germline, CDR1 is MGHDK and CDR2 SYGVNS. Trimming stripped 3 bases from V and 2 bases from J, with 11 bases between. In nucleotides, the CDR3 is TGTGCCAGCAGTGATGGAGGGGGAACCTACGAGCAGTACTTC. It codes for CASSDGGGTYEQYF.

In this sample, this clonotype turned up a few times. The chain couples TRBV2 to TRBJ2-2; 7 bases map to TRBD2. Per the germline V gene, CDR1 is SNHLY and CDR2 is FYNNEI. The CDR3 is 14 residues long. The V segment lost 7 bases and the J segment 7 bases; nucleotides outside the gene matches: 9. CDR3 amino acids: CASTGEGYGGELFF. The DNA for the CDR3 is TGTGCCAGCACCGGGGAGGGGTACGGCGGGGAGCTGTTTTTT. The entire variable domain, with the rest obtained from reference TRBV2 and TRBJ2-2, is as follows: EPEVTQTPSHQVTQMGQEVILRCVPISNHLYFYWYRQILGQKVEFLVSFYNNEISEKSEIFDDQFSVERPDGSNFTLKIRSTKLEDSAMYFCASTGEGYGGELFFGEGSRLTVL.

This clonotype has a count of ten or more. J is TRBJ2-2 and V is TRBV5-5, with D unclear. CDR3 length: 15 residues. Germline V lookup: CDR1 SGHKS, CDR2 YYEKEE (reference sequence). The V end was cut by 4 bases, the J end by 0 bases, with 10 bases between. The CDR3 DNA sequence: TGTGCCAGCAGCCCGACCCCCGCGAACACCGGGGAGCTGTTTTTT. Protein: CASSPTPANTGELFF.